Shown below are 30 T cell receptor beta chains from a single sample sequenced in a study of blood T cell repertoires in COVID-19. Only in-frame clones appear in the TCRdb table, and some are missing; sequencing was by immunoSEQ multiplex PCR. The sample has over 300,000 clones, 85% seen once. Sequencing used peripheral blood. The receptors come from a human donor in a cohort sampled during active COVID-19.

The J gene is TRBJ1-2, the V gene TRBV30; the D is unclear. Deletions cut 2 bases from V and 7 bases from J, with 11 bases between. This CDR3 has 12 residues. Germline CDR1 reads GTSNPN; CDR2 reads SVGIG (reference sequence). CDR3 loop: CAWSYREFGYTF. The CDR3 DNA sequence: TGTGCCTGGAGTTACCGGGAGTTTGGCTACACCTTC.

V is TRBV24-1 and J is TRBJ2-7; weak D call: TRBD1 (6 bases). Germline V gives CDR1 KGHDR, CDR2 SFDVKD. CDR3 length: 14 residues. V gave up 4 bases and J gave up 2 bases, with 11 bases separating them. CDR3 in amino acids: CATSDRDRPYEQYF. CDR3 sequence (DNA): TGTGCCACCAGTGACCGTGACAGGCCCTACGAGCAGTACTTC.

The V call is TRBV20-1, the J call TRBJ1-5; D is possibly TRBD1 (6 bases). The CDR3 consists of 12 residues. V lost 3 bases and J 5 bases, leaving 8 bases between the germline ends. Germline-derived CDR1 and CDR2 are DFQATT and SNEGSKA (reference sequence). The CDR3 DNA reads as TGCAGTGCTAGTACAGGGTATCAGCCCCAGCATTTT. Translating gives CSASTGYQPQHF.

The rearrangement links TRBV27 to TRBJ1-1; D is possibly TRBD1 (5 bases). The V gene's germline CDR1 is MNHEY and CDR2 SMNVEV (reference sequence). V was clipped by 5 bases and J by 0 bases, with 13 bases between them. The CDR3 runs to 15 residues. CDR3 bases: TGTGCCAGCAGTCTTGGGGGGAATCTGAACACTGAAGCTTTCTTT. Protein: CASSLGGNLNTEAFF.

This clone showed up just a few times. The gene calls are TRBV2 and TRBJ1-5; 8 bases fit TRBD1. The CDR3 length is 14 residues. The ends lost 4 bases at V and 2 bases at J; junction bases unmatched: 1. Germline loops: CDR1 SNHLY, CDR2 FYNNEI. CDR3 bases: TGTGCCAGCAGTGCACAGGGGGGCAATCAGCCCCAGCATTTT. Protein: CASSAQGGNQPQHF.

The chain links TRBV6-5 to TRBJ1-5; TRBD1 aligns across 7 bases. With V trimmed by 4 bases and J by 5 bases, 5 bases remained unmatched. The CDR3 runs 14 residues. Germline lookup yields CDR1 MNHEY and CDR2 SVGAGI. CDR3 bases: TGTGCCAGCAGTTTAAACAGGGGTGATCAGCCCCAGCATTTT. It yields the protein CASSLNRGDQPQHF.

The V call is TRBV5-6, the J call TRBJ2-3; TRBD2 aligns across 12 bases. Germline-derived CDR1 and CDR2 are SGHDT and YYEEEE. After removal of 2 bases from V and 13 bases from J, the junction contained 23 bases not matched to a gene. The CDR3 contains 19 residues. The CDR3 DNA reads as TGTGCCAGCAGCTTAGGGGGACTAGCGGGCAATAGGATAATTGGGGCAAAGTATTTT. Translating gives CASSLGGLAGNRIIGAKYF. The full variable domain, its missing parts supplied by reference TRBV5-6 and TRBJ2-3, is DAGVTQSPTHLIKTRGQQVTLRCSPKSGHDTVSWYQQALGQGPQFIFQYYEEEERQRGNFPDRFSGHQFPNYSSELNVNALLLGDSALYLCASSLGGLAGNRIIGAKYFGPGTRLTVL.

The chain uses TRBV19 and TRBJ2-7; 7 nucleotides agree with TRBD1. V shed 3 bases, J shed 2 bases, and the junction held 7 bases outside the gene matches. The germline V gene has CDR1 LNHDA and CDR2 SQIVND (reference sequence). The CDR3 contains 15 residues. This CDR3 reads CASSIPGGTTYEQYF. The CDR3 DNA reads as TGTGCCAGTAGTATTCCAGGGGGAACCACCTACGAGCAGTACTTC.

The rearrangement joins TRBV24-1 to TRBJ2-3; 9 bases match TRBD2. CDR3 length equals 17 residues. The germline gives CDR1 KGHDR, CDR2 SFDVKD. After removal of 3 bases from V and 6 bases from J, the junction contained 12 bases not matched to a gene. The CDR3 DNA follows: TGTGCCACCAGTGATGCACGGCGGGGGGGCTCAGGGGATACGCAGTATTTT. It yields the protein CATSDARRGGSGDTQYF.

The chain joins TRBV7-9 to TRBJ2-2; 12 bases map to TRBD1. Per germline, CDR1 SEHNR and CDR2 FQNEAQ (reference sequence). Trimming at V came to 6 bases and at J to 8 bases, leaving 10 bases not matched to a gene. CDR3 length: 16 amino acids. For the CDR3, the DNA is TGTGCCAGCAGAGGAATCCGGGACAGGGGGCGAGGGGAGCTGTTTTTT. Residues: CASRGIRDRGRGELFF.

The chain recombines TRBV7-9 with TRBJ2-7; D might be TRBD1 (5 bases). CDR3 length: 14 residues. V lost 0 bases, J lost 2 bases, and 8 bases lay in between. CDR1 is SEHNR, CDR2 FQNEAQ, per germline (reference sequence). CDR3 protein: CASSLAGAPYEQYF. Written as DNA, the CDR3 is TGTGCCAGCAGCTTAGCAGGGGCGCCCTACGAGCAGTACTTC. Together with reference TRBV7-9 and TRBJ2-7, the CDR3 gives the full variable domain: DTGVSQNPRHKITKRGQNVTFRCDPISEHNRLYWYRQTLGQGPEFLTYFQNEAQLEKSRLLSDRFSAERPKGSFSTLEIQRTEQGDSAMYLCASSLAGAPYEQYFGPGTRLTVT.

The rearrangement links TRBV2 to TRBJ1-5; maybe TRBD1 (6 bases). This CDR3 region has 14 residues. V dropped 8 bases and J dropped 4 bases, with 15 bases sitting between them. Per the germline V gene, CDR1 is SNHLY and CDR2 is FYNNEI. The CDR3 DNA is TGTGCCAGCGTTCTGGACAGCGGTAATCAGCCCCAGCATTTT. Translation gives CASVLDSGNQPQHF.

This rearrangement joins TRBV12-3 or TRBV12-4 to TRBJ1-2; no reliable D call. This CDR3 has 13 amino acids. The V end was cut by 0 bases, the J end by 8 bases, with 10 bases between. In DNA form, the CDR3 reads TGTGCCAGCAGTTTAGCGAAGGCGGAGGGCTACACCTTC. Protein sequence: CASSLAKAEGYTF.

The chain couples TRBV7-9 to TRBJ2-3, with 8 bases identical to TRBD2. Germline V gene sequence: CDR1 SEHNR, CDR2 FQNEAQ (reference sequence). The CDR3 is 11 amino acids. CDR3 sequence reads: CAAGDRDTQYF. The CDR3, as DNA: TGTGCAGCGGGGGATAGGGATACGCAGTATTTT.

A few counts support this clone. The chain carries TRBV2 and TRBJ2-7, with a possible D match to TRBD2 (6 bases). CDR1 and CDR2 (germline): SNHLY, FYNNEI. The CDR3 runs to 14 residues. CDR3 protein: CAISGHRQSYEQYF. The DNA of the CDR3 is TGTGCGATCAGCGGGCACAGACAGTCCTACGAGCAGTACTTC.

This chain links TRBV19 with TRBJ1-2; TRBD1 is a possible D gene (5 bases). V lost 9 bases and J lost 4, with 24 bases in between. CDR3 length equals 16 residues. In germline, CDR1 is LNHDA, CDR2 SQIVND (reference sequence). CDR3 amino acids: CASHLGGVAAAYGYTF. The DNA for the CDR3 is TGTGCCAGCCACCTGGGGGGGGTAGCGGCCGCCTATGGCTACACCTTC. Full variable domain (missing parts from reference TRBV19 and TRBJ1-2): DGGITQSPKYLFRKEGQNVTLSCEQNLNHDAMYWYRQDPGQGLRLIYYSQIVNDFQKGDIAEGYSVSREKKESFPLTVTSAQKNPTAFYLCASHLGGVAAAYGYTFGSGTRLTVV.

The chain links TRBV7-6 to TRBJ2-7; D perhaps matches TRBD2 (5 bases). V was pared by 0 bases and J by 1 base, with 7 bases between. The CDR3 has 14 amino acids. Germline assignment: CDR1 SGHVS and CDR2 FNYEAQ. The CDR3: CASSLAEGSYEQYF. DNA for the CDR3: TGTGCCAGCAGCTTAGCTGAGGGATCCTACGAGCAGTACTTC.

The J gene is TRBJ2-3, the V gene TRBV2, with 11 bases fitting TRBD1. With 6 bases clipped from V and 1 base from J, the junction kept 9 bases outside the gene matches. The CDR3 is 17 amino acids. Per germline, CDR1 SNHLY and CDR2 FYNNEI. The CDR3 is CASRNGQGARGTDTQYF. The CDR3, as DNA: TGTGCCAGCAGGAATGGACAGGGGGCGAGGGGCACAGATACGCAGTATTTT.

This rearrangement joins TRBV3-1 (or the pseudogene TRBV3-2) to TRBJ1-2, with D hard to call. The CDR3 totals 14 residues. V was shortened by 2 bases and J by 6 bases, with 13 bases between the two germline ends. CDR1 LGHDT and CDR2 YNNKEL come from the germline V gene (reference sequence). The DNA for the CDR3 is TGTGCCAGCAGCCAAATAGGCCGGGGAGATGGCTACACCTTC. It encodes CASSQIGRGDGYTF.

The rearrangement uses TRBV5-6 and TRBJ1-2; 9 bases are shared with TRBD1. The trim removed 4 bases at V and 6 bases at J, leaving 4 bases unmatched. Germline V lookup: CDR1 SGHDT, CDR2 YYEEEE. The CDR3 totals 13 residues. CDR3: CASSTRQGDGYTF. Here the CDR3 DNA reads TGTGCCAGCAGCACCAGACAGGGGGATGGCTACACCTTC.

This sequence joins TRBV5-1 and TRBJ2-1; TRBD2 is a possible D gene (6 bases). The V gene lost 7 bases and the J gene lost 7 bases, with 18 bases spanning the gap. This CDR3 comprises 14 residues. The germline CDR1 and CDR2 sequences are SGHRS and YFSETQ. As DNA, the CDR3 is TGCGCCAGCGTCGGCGGGGCCATAGAAAATGAGCAGTTCTTC. This codes for CASVGGAIENEQFF.

This clone was counted between two and nine times. The chain carries TRBV4-1 and TRBJ1-2; 12 bases agree with TRBD1. V dropped 0 bases and J dropped 3; count of bases not matched to a gene: 5. Germline CDR1 and CDR2: MGHRA and YSYEKL. This CDR3 is 17 amino acids long. The CDR3 DNA reads TGCGCCAGCAGCCAAGAGGGGACAGGGGGCACCGACTATGGCTACACCTTC. Protein sequence: CASSQEGTGGTDYGYTF.

V usage is TRBV5-4 and J usage is TRBJ1-1; a weak D match, TRBD1 (5 bases). V was cut by 4 bases and J by 0 bases, with 19 bases left in between. The CDR3 is 17 residues long. Germline V gives CDR1 SGHNT, CDR2 YYREEE (reference sequence). The chain's CDR3 is CASSPGTPGGLNTEAFF. Here the CDR3 DNA reads TGTGCCAGCAGCCCTGGGACCCCGGGAGGTCTGAACACTGAAGCTTTCTTT.

The chain couples TRBV14 to TRBJ1-2, with D possibly matching TRBD1 (6 bases). Germline V lookup: CDR1 SGHDN, CDR2 FVKESK. With 4 bases removed from V and 0 bases from J, the gap between germline ends came to 12 bases. The CDR3 consists of 15 residues. The CDR3 bases are TGTGCCAGCAGCCCTCGGGACAAAGCTAACTATGGCTACACCTTC. This gives the protein CASSPRDKANYGYTF. The complete variable domain, with remaining parts taken from reference TRBV14 and TRBJ1-2, reads EAGVTQFPSHSVIEKGQTVTLRCDPISGHDNLYWYRRVMGKEIKFLLHFVKESKQDESGMPNNRFLAERTGGTYSTLKVQPAELEDSGVYFCASSPRDKANYGYTFGSGTRLTVV.

The chain uses TRBV10-3 and TRBJ1-1; D gene ambiguous. The CDR3 length is 14 residues. From germline, CDR1 is ENHRY and CDR2 SYGVKD. Trimming left V 7 bases short and J 3 bases short, with 15 bases between. CDR3 sequence: CAIIGSPQDTEAFF. CDR3 sequence (DNA): TGTGCCATCATAGGAAGTCCCCAGGACACTGAAGCTTTCTTT.

The chain carries TRBV2 and TRBJ1-1; 7 bases match TRBD1. Trimming removed 6 bases from V and 1 base from J; junction bases left unmatched: 11. Germline V gene sequence: CDR1 SNHLY, CDR2 FYNNEI. The CDR3 loop spans 16 amino acids. The CDR3: CASRFHRDSQNTEAFF. DNA for the CDR3: TGTGCCAGCAGATTTCACCGGGACAGCCAGAACACTGAAGCTTTCTTT.

The gene calls are TRBV19 and TRBJ1-5, with 9 nucleotides matching TRBD1. The trim removed 4 bases at V and 2 bases at J, leaving 12 bases unmatched. The germline V gene encodes CDR1 LNHDA and CDR2 SQIVND (reference sequence). This CDR3 spans 18 amino acids. The DNA of the CDR3 is TGTGCCAGTAGTACTCATGGACAGGGGCGAGGGGGCAATCAGCCCCAGCATTTT. The encoded protein is CASSTHGQGRGGNQPQHF.

Only a few counts were recorded for this clone. This chain joins TRBV10-1 and TRBJ2-3; 10 bases line up with TRBD1. The CDR3 runs to 15 residues. The trim removed 5 bases at V and 3 bases at J, leaving 5 bases unmatched. Germline values: CDR1 WNHNN, CDR2 SYGVQD (reference sequence). Here the CDR3 DNA reads TGCGCCAGCAGTCCCGGGACAGGGGAAACAGATACGCAGTATTTT. Translated: CASSPGTGETDTQYF.

This sequence joins TRBV6-4 and TRBJ2-1, with TRBD1 matching 7 bases. Germline V gives CDR1 MRHNA, CDR2 SNTAGT. This CDR3 spans 14 amino acids. The ends lost 6 bases at V and 5 bases at J; junction bases unmatched: 7. The CDR3: CASSPGQKDNEQFF. CDR3 nucleotides: TGTGCCAGCAGCCCGGGACAGAAAGACAATGAGCAGTTCTTC.

This chain joins TRBV6-5 and TRBJ1-1, with 9 nucleotides matching TRBD1. CDR3 length: 15 residues. With V trimmed by 1 base and J by 3 bases, 3 bases remained unmatched. Per the germline V gene, CDR1 is MNHEY and CDR2 is SVGAGI. Written as DNA, the CDR3 is TGTGCCAGCAGTTACTATAACAGGGGGCACACTGAAGCTTTCTTT. Amino acids: CASSYYNRGHTEAFF.